This TCR beta chain was sequenced during a study of blood T cell repertoires in COVID-19. For the study at large: The origin of the acute and convalescent COVID-19 samples was the United States, Italy and Spain. In each case, the material was cDNA or gDNA derived from T cells, B-cell-depleted T cells, or PBMCs.

Unmatched junction bases numbered 17, after V lost 6 bases and J lost 5 bases. The CDR3 runs to 16 residues. Germline V gene sequence: CDR1 SGHRS, CDR2 YFSETQ. Measured with immunoSEQ multiplex PCR; TCRdb has only the in-frame clones, and not every one. This sample has approximately 130,000 clones; approximately 80% occur once, and the top ten carry 20%. The TCR comes from a man older than 75 with acute or convalescent COVID-19. V usage is TRBV5-1 and J usage is TRBJ2-7; TRBD1 agrees at 7 bases. The specimen sequenced was peripheral blood. CDR3 bases: TGCGCCAGCAAGAGGGACAGAGGTTTTCAGGAGGACGAGCAGTACTTC. The encoded protein is CASKRDRGFQEDEQYF.